A single sample is the source of the 10 T cell receptor beta chains below, sequenced in a study of cytomegalovirus exposure and HLA in healthy donors. TCRdb keeps only in-frame clones here, not all; method: immunoSEQ multiplex PCR. The sample shows over 200,000 clones, over 65% of them seen only once. Sequenced material: PBMCs. The origin of the receptors is a woman aged 18-29 years in good health and CMV-seronegative.

The chain joins TRBV10-1 to TRBJ2-1; no definite D call. The V end was cut by 3 bases, the J end by 0 bases, with 15 bases between. CDR1 is WNHNN and CDR2 is SYGVQD in the germline V gene (reference sequence). This CDR3 is 17 amino acids long. CDR3 in amino acids: CASSEVFGSGSYNEQFF. Written as DNA, the CDR3 is TGCGCCAGCAGTGAAGTTTTCGGCTCCGGCTCCTACAATGAGCAGTTCTTC.

This clone has only a few counts. V usage is TRBV6-1 and J usage is TRBJ1-1, with D perhaps TRBD1 (5 bases). CDR3 length: 13 residues. Germline loops: CDR1 MNHNS, CDR2 SASEGT. V lost 6 bases, J lost 2 bases, and 10 bases lay in between. CDR3 nucleotide sequence: TGTGCCAGCAGAACGACAGCTAACACTGAAGCTTTCTTT. Residues: CASRTTANTEAFF.

V and J are TRBV2 and TRBJ2-7; either TRBD1 or TRBD2 may fit D (5 bases each). The V gene lost 6 bases and the J gene lost 4 bases, with 16 bases spanning the gap. Germline loops: CDR1 SNHLY, CDR2 FYNNEI. This CDR3 contains 14 residues. This CDR3 reads CASRRDPAGYEQYF. The CDR3 DNA is TGTGCCAGCAGGAGGGACCCAGCCGGATACGAGCAGTACTTC.

Comments on this clone: The sample contains more than one DNA sequence encoding this CDR3. The rearrangement links TRBV27 to TRBJ2-5; D remains ambiguous. V lost 3 bases and J lost 5, with 10 bases in between. Germline V gives CDR1 MNHEY, CDR2 SMNVEV (reference sequence). This CDR3 spans 13 amino acids. The CDR3 DNA follows: TGTGCCAGCAGTTTGGGCCGTGCGGAGACCCAGTACTTC. Translating it yields CASSLGRAETQYF.

This clone was counted a single time. V and J are TRBV25-1 and TRBJ2-1; TRBD2 matches at 15 bases. Germline trimming cut 4 bases from V and 8 bases from J; bases unmatched to any gene: 3. CDR3 length equals 15 residues. CDR1 is MGHDK, CDR2 SYGVNS, per germline. The DNA for the CDR3 is TGTGCCAGCAGTGGGACTAGCGGGAGGGCAGATGAGCAGTTCTTC. Its protein product is CASSGTSGRADEQFF. The whole variable domain, filled in from reference TRBV25-1 and TRBJ2-1, reads EADIYQTPRYLVIGTGKKITLECSQTMGHDKMYWYQQDPGMELHLIHYSYGVNSTEKGDLSSESTVSRIRTEHFPLTLESARPSHTSQYLCASSGTSGRADEQFFGPGTRLTVL.

The V and J genes are TRBV28 and TRBJ2-7, with TRBD1 as a possible D gene (6 bases). The CDR3 is 12 amino acids. V was clipped by 7 bases and J by 3 bases, with 10 bases between them. Germline assignment: CDR1 MDHEN and CDR2 SYDVKM. CDR3 sequence: CASKGGFYEQYF. CDR3 in DNA: TGTGCCAGCAAAGGGGGATTCTACGAGCAGTACTTC.

The chain uses TRBV20-1 and TRBJ1-1; D possibly corresponds to TRBD1 (5 bases). Trimming left V 0 bases short and J 10 bases short, with 9 bases between. CDR3 length: 11 amino acids. CDR1 DFQATT and CDR2 SNEGSKA come from the germline V gene (reference sequence). CDR3 sequence reads: CSARDAGLAFF. CDR3 bases: TGCAGTGCTAGAGATGCAGGGCTAGCTTTCTTT.

The chain couples TRBV28 to TRBJ1-2; D ambiguous. Trimming shortened V by 2 bases and J by 4 bases, and 11 bases separated the two germline ends. Germline V CDR1 and CDR2: MDHEN, SYDVKM. The CDR3 has 14 amino acids. This CDR3 is CASSLGGPPYGYTF. Here the CDR3 DNA reads TGTGCCAGCAGTTTAGGAGGGCCCCCCTATGGCTACACCTTC.

This chain links TRBV7-9 with TRBJ1-2; 8 bases map to TRBD1. With 3 bases clipped from V and 8 bases from J, the junction kept 5 bases outside the gene matches. This CDR3 contains 13 residues. Germline CDR1 reads SEHNR; CDR2 reads FQNEAQ (reference sequence). The chain's CDR3 is CASSLTGAEGYTF. The CDR3 nucleotides read TGTGCCAGCAGCTTGACAGGGGCGGAGGGCTACACCTTC.

The V gene is TRBV5-1, the J gene TRBJ2-1; D perhaps matches TRBD1 (6 bases). From germline, CDR1 is SGHRS and CDR2 YFSETQ. Trimming took off 0 bases at V and 2 bases at J, with 9 bases between the two ends. The CDR3 runs to 15 residues. CDR3 sequence reads: CASSLGDITYNEQFF. The CDR3 region has the DNA TGCGCCAGCAGCTTGGGGGACATCACCTACAATGAGCAGTTCTTC.